The rows below give T cell receptor beta chains drawn from one sample of a study of cytomegalovirus exposure and HLA in healthy donors. Measured with immunoSEQ multiplex PCR; TCRdb has only the in-frame clones, and not every one. The sample holds approximately 130,000 clones, around 80% seen once. The sample was PBMCs. The receptors come from a female donor in good health and CMV-seropositive. Both conserved end residues are part of each CDR3. Each record gives: CDR3 length, V gene, J gene, CDR3 protein.

14	TRBV5-1	TRBJ1-6	CASSLNRGNSPLHF
14	TRBV11-2	TRBJ2-7	CASSLLPTSYEQYF
14	TRBV5-8	TRBJ2-7	CASSKQGAVYEQYF
13	TRBV5-4	TRBJ2-7	CASSTDISYEQYF
13	TRBV11-3	TRBJ1-2	CASSLLGGDGYTF
17	TRBV7-2	TRBJ2-7	CASSLAGQGLPAYEQYF
15	TRBV19	TRBJ1-5	CASSDQGWGNQPQHF
11	TRBV29-1	TRBJ2-7	CSVEGDRGRHF
15	TRBV5-6	TRBJ2-7	CASSPDYRVRDEQYF
13	TRBV2	TRBJ2-5	CASSESGQETQYF
14	TRBV19	TRBJ2-3	CASSGTDSTDTQYF
17	TRBV4-1	TRBJ1-1	CASSQDFGGLIWTEAFF
12	TRBV14	TRBJ2-7	CASSQVTDEQYF
16	TRBV5-6	TRBJ2-1	CASSLLGTAAYNEQFF
15	TRBV30	TRBJ2-3	CAWRDARTSTDTQYF
15	TRBV7-6	TRBJ1-5	CASSAGTGSWQPQHF
14	TRBV7-6	TRBJ1-1	CASSFGGGSSEAFF
15	TRBV10-2	TRBJ2-7	CASSEGTAFSYEQYF
12	TRBV9	TRBJ2-3	CASSHNIDTQYF
14	TRBV11-2	TRBJ2-5	CASSLEASQETQYF
14	TRBV7-8	TRBJ2-7	CASSFLTGGYEQYF
13	TRBV10-1	TRBJ1-1	CASSDSRSTEAFF
11	TRBV9	TRBJ2-5	CASSPGLAQYF
16	TRBV11-2	TRBJ2-7	CASSPWGGTGPNEQYF
13	TRBV11-2	TRBJ2-7	CASTLAGHYEQYF
15	TRBV6-4	TRBJ2-3	CASSDSHRAGDTQYF
13	TRBV25-1	TRBJ2-5	CASSEFSVETQYF
18	TRBV16	TRBJ2-2	CASSQIPGQGGNTGELFF
13	TRBV29-1	TRBJ2-2	CSAIRGNTGELFF
16	TRBV5-1	TRBJ2-3	CASSLEGVGGADTQYF
13	TRBV7-9	TRBJ1-2	CASSSTGSGDYTF
13	TRBV7-3	-	CASSILTGYEQYF
15	TRBV7-9	TRBJ1-4	CASSIGQGANEKLFF
16	TRBV5-1	TRBJ2-7	CASSPMQGQGNYEQYF
17	TRBV7-9	TRBJ2-5	CSSTLPRGGQRKETQYF
15	TRBV11-2	TRBJ2-7	CASSLESSGGYEQYF
15	TRBV7-3	TRBJ2-1	CASSLGLAGVNEQFF